The rows below give T cell receptor beta chains drawn from one sample of a study of blood T cell repertoires in COVID-19. Profiling relied on immunoSEQ multiplex PCR, and the TCRdb table lists in-frame clones only, not all of them. The data hold about 130,000 clones, with 70% to 90% observed a single time. Specimen: peripheral blood. The receptors here all came from a human donor in a cohort sampled during active COVID-19. The conserved cysteine and the conserved F or W are not part of the CDR3 here.

CDR3aa	v_gene	j_gene
ASSQGRALAKNIQY	TRBV3-1/TRBV3-2	TRBJ2-4
ASSHPAGGFREQY	TRBV27	TRBJ2-7
SASLKRGAYNEQF	TRBV20-1	TRBJ2-1
ASSLAGIDTEAF	TRBV5-1	TRBJ1-1
ASSGGGAAEAF	TRBV11-1	TRBJ1-1
ATQGQPQH	TRBV19	TRBJ1-5
ASTPTGSSYNEQF	TRBV6-5	TRBJ2-1
ASRADRAYEQY	TRBV2	TRBJ2-7
ASSVERGNQPQH	TRBV2	TRBJ1-5
ASSQTRGGTQY	TRBV5-6	TRBJ2-5
ASSQGNTEAF	TRBV6-5	TRBJ1-1
ASSTPREMNTEAF	TRBV9	TRBJ1-1
ASSQAGAGGSNQPQH	TRBV4-1	TRBJ1-5
ASLTPGQWSGELF	TRBV2	TRBJ2-2
AWTTGRSNQPQH	TRBV30	TRBJ1-5
ASSKAAGVTHSGANVLT	TRBV21-1	TRBJ2-6
ASSQRLAGGPGGETQY	TRBV3-1/TRBV3-2	TRBJ2-5
AISGDRGPDSPLH	TRBV10-3	TRBJ1-6
ASSFPDRGTEAF	TRBV6-6	TRBJ1-1
ASSSTSGLVQPPMEQF	TRBV7-6	TRBJ2-1
ASSQNRRGNTEAF	TRBV5-1	TRBJ1-1
ASSPGTGSYEQY	TRBV19	TRBJ2-7
ASSPSRQGAEEQY	TRBV6-5	TRBJ2-7
ASSPGQGNEKLF	TRBV5-1	TRBJ1-4
ASSPRQTMNVGELF	TRBV18	TRBJ2-2
ASSIFQGGGEKLF	TRBV19	TRBJ1-4
ASSAPRGPNSPLH	TRBV3-1/TRBV3-2	TRBJ1-6
ASSQGAGVEKLF	TRBV4-2	TRBJ1-4
ASSLTFSPTTYEQY	TRBV5-1	TRBJ2-7
ASSSSRPGTGVEAF	TRBV28	TRBJ1-1
ASSQSVGPVEQY	TRBV4-1	TRBJ2-7
ASSHLSQGPYEQY	TRBV6-5	TRBJ2-7
ASSSSGVRETQY	TRBV11-2	TRBJ2-5
ASSPPAGMDTEAF	TRBV5-1	TRBJ1-1
AWSLPGGIQY	TRBV30	TRBJ2-4
ASSLNLPATDTQY	TRBV5-1	TRBJ2-3
ASSTRQYANTGELF	TRBV18	TRBJ2-2
ASSGGLGGGGNTIY	TRBV6-1	TRBJ1-3
ASSQETGNPETQY	TRBV4-1	TRBJ2-5
ASNSAGALNTEAF	TRBV13	TRBJ1-1
ASRQQTRTEAF	TRBV12-3/TRBV12-4	TRBJ1-1
ASSFRLAKFDTQY	TRBV12-1	TRBJ2-3
ASSLGTGGSYEQY	TRBV5-1	TRBJ2-7
ASSLMGRSNYGYT	TRBV5-6	TRBJ1-2
ASNAGGGGYGYT	TRBV2	TRBJ1-2
ASSLGGSAVSNQPQH	TRBV16	TRBJ1-5